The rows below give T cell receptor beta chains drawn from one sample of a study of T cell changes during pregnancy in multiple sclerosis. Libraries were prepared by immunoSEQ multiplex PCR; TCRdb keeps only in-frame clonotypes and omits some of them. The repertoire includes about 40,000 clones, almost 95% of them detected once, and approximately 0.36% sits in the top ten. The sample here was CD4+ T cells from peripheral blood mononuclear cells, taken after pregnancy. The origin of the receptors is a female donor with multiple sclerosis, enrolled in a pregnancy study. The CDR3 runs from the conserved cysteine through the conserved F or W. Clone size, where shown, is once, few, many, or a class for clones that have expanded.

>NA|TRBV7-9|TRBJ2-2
CASSLEGVAGELFF
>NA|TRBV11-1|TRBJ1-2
CASSSDRGSGYTF
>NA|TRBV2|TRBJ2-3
CASTPGTGPPDTQYF
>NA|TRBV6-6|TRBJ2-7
CASRDRDAYEQYF
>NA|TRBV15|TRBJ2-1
CATSRPERRGVTYNEQFF
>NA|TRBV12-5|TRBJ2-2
CASAQGSNTGELFF
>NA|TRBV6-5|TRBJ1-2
CASSYSAGPQGYTF
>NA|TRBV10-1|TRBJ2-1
CASSEAGGGRNEQFF
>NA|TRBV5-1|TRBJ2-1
CASSSQGLAYNEQFF
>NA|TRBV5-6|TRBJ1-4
CASSLTGGGGNEKLFF
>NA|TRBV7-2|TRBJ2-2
CASSRLNTGELFF
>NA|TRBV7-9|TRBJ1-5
CASSPPQAEEQGQPQHF
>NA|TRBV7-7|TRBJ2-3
CASSLSTSTDTQYF
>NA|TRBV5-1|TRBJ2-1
CASSGTSGFVFF
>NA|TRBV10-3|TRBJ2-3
CAIMGRGRADTQYF
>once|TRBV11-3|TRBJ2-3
CASSSSASTDTQYF
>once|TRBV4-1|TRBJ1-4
CASSQTGTGNNEKLFF
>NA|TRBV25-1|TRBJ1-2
CASRYSNYGYTF
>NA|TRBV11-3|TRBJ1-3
CASSPRRRSPHRGNTIYF
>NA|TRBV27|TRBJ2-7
CASSLSLPGQGNEQYF